This is a list of T cell receptor beta chains from one sample in a study of beta chain features in type 1 diabetes. Assay: immunoSEQ multiplex PCR; the TCRdb copy retains only in-frame clones and omits some. The sample lists 450,000 or so clones, around 10% seen once, with about 0.042% in the top ten. The sample taken for sequencing was naive CD4+ T cells from blood. Receptors originate from a woman in her late teens or twenties in good health. Each CDR3 is given with its conserved first and last residue. Each record gives: J gene, D gene, V gene, clone size, CDR3 protein, CDR3 DNA. D genes are given only for firm matches. Expanded clones get a size class; other rows say once, few or many, or leave the size out.

J gene: TRBJ2-7; D gene: TRBD1; V gene: TRBV27; clone size: .; CDR3 protein: CASSGQGFYEQYF; CDR3 DNA: TGTGCCAGCAGTGGACAGGGGTTCTACGAGCAGTACTTC
J gene: TRBJ1-3; D gene: .; V gene: TRBV5-4; clone size: few; CDR3 protein: CASSTTGGGNTIYF; CDR3 DNA: TGTGCCAGCAGCACGACAGGAGGTGGAAACACCATATATTTT
J gene: TRBJ2-7; D gene: .; V gene: TRBV7-9; clone size: few; CDR3 protein: CASSPPRVYEQYF; CDR3 DNA: TGTGCCAGCAGCCCCCCCCGGGTCTACGAGCAGTACTTC
J gene: TRBJ2-2; D gene: TRBD2; V gene: TRBV18; clone size: .; CDR3 protein: CASSASGAVIELFF; CDR3 DNA: TGTGCCAGCTCAGCGAGCGGGGCCGTCATTGAGCTGTTTTTT
J gene: TRBJ1-4; D gene: .; V gene: TRBV2; clone size: few; CDR3 protein: CASRRTGTNEKLFF; CDR3 DNA: TGTGCCAGCAGAAGAACAGGGACTAATGAAAAACTGTTTTTT
J gene: TRBJ2-6; D gene: .; V gene: TRBV9; clone size: few; CDR3 protein: CASSVPGVRANVLTF; CDR3 DNA: TGCGCCAGCAGCGTACCAGGGGTGAGGGCCAACGTCCTGACTTTC
J gene: TRBJ2-5; D gene: .; V gene: TRBV5-1; clone size: few; CDR3 protein: CASSLRQRETQYF; CDR3 DNA: TGCGCCAGCAGCTTGCGCCAGCGAGAGACCCAGTACTTC
J gene: TRBJ1-1; D gene: .; V gene: TRBV5-4; clone size: .; CDR3 protein: CASTITGMGNTEAFF; CDR3 DNA: TGTGCCAGCACGATAACAGGGATGGGGAACACTGAAGCTTTCTTT
J gene: TRBJ1-1; D gene: .; V gene: TRBV6-5; clone size: .; CDR3 protein: CASNSGMNTEAFF; CDR3 DNA: TGTGCCAGCAATTCGGGTATGAACACTGAAGCTTTCTTT
J gene: TRBJ1-1; D gene: .; V gene: TRBV29-1; clone size: few; CDR3 protein: CSVCRGYVNTEAFF; CDR3 DNA: TGCAGCGTTTGTAGGGGGTACGTGAACACTGAAGCTTTCTTT
J gene: TRBJ2-5; D gene: .; V gene: TRBV9; clone size: .; CDR3 protein: CASSVVTGSAETQYF; CDR3 DNA: TGTGCCAGCAGCGTAGTCACAGGGTCGGCAGAGACCCAGTACTTC
J gene: TRBJ1-6; D gene: TRBD1; V gene: TRBV9; clone size: few; CDR3 protein: CASSVGQDNSPLHF; CDR3 DNA: TGTGCCAGCAGCGTGGGACAGGATAATTCACCCCTCCACTTT
J gene: TRBJ2-3; D gene: .; V gene: TRBV7-3; clone size: few; CDR3 protein: CASSSRGNTDTQYF; CDR3 DNA: TGTGCCAGCAGTTCTCGGGGCAACACAGATACGCAGTATTTT
J gene: TRBJ2-1; D gene: TRBD2; V gene: TRBV2; clone size: few; CDR3 protein: CASSVGTIHEQFF; CDR3 DNA: TGTGCCAGCAGTGTTGGGACTATCCATGAGCAGTTCTTC
J gene: TRBJ2-6; D gene: .; V gene: TRBV4-2; clone size: few; CDR3 protein: CASSQDLVTGANVLTF; CDR3 DNA: TGTGCCAGCAGCCAGGACCTAGTAACTGGGGCCAACGTCCTGACTTTC
J gene: TRBJ2-3; D gene: .; V gene: TRBV18; clone size: few; CDR3 protein: CASSPLGATDTQYF; CDR3 DNA: TGTGCCAGCTCACCACTGGGGGCGACAGATACGCAGTATTTT
J gene: TRBJ2-4; D gene: .; V gene: TRBV7-9; clone size: few; CDR3 protein: CASSLVEALNIQYF; CDR3 DNA: TGTGCCAGCAGCTTAGTTGAGGCATTGAACATTCAGTACTTC
J gene: TRBJ2-1; D gene: TRBD2; V gene: TRBV7-8; clone size: .; CDR3 protein: CASSLAASGRAGRYNEQFF; CDR3 DNA: TGTGCCAGCAGCTTAGCTGCTAGCGGGAGGGCCGGCAGGTACAATGAGCAGTTCTTC
J gene: TRBJ1-6; D gene: .; V gene: TRBV5-1; clone size: .; CDR3 protein: CASSLAGRGSPLHF; CDR3 DNA: TGCGCCAGCAGCTTGGCAGGGCGCGGATCACCCCTCCACTTT
J gene: TRBJ2-1; D gene: TRBD2; V gene: TRBV7-2; clone size: .; CDR3 protein: CASSLVLAGDEQFF; CDR3 DNA: TGTGCCAGCAGCCTCGTTCTAGCGGGGGATGAGCAGTTCTTC
J gene: TRBJ1-4; D gene: .; V gene: TRBV15; clone size: few; CDR3 protein: CATSRVAGVNEKLFF; CDR3 DNA: TGTGCCACCAGCAGAGTCGCAGGGGTTAATGAAAAACTGTTTTTT
J gene: TRBJ2-5; D gene: .; V gene: TRBV7-3; clone size: .; CDR3 protein: CASSLTSLETQYF; CDR3 DNA: TGTGCCAGCAGCTTAACGTCCTTAGAGACCCAGTACTTC
J gene: TRBJ1-2; D gene: .; V gene: TRBV4-1; clone size: .; CDR3 protein: CASSQGGQLRNYGYTF; CDR3 DNA: TGCGCCAGCAGCCAGGGTGGTCAGCTCCGAAACTATGGCTACACCTTC
J gene: TRBJ1-4; D gene: .; V gene: TRBV12-2; clone size: few; CDR3 protein: CASRPGPRDRNEKLFF; CDR3 DNA: TGTGCAAGTCGCCCCGGGCCCCGGGACAGGAATGAAAAACTGTTTTTT